Presented here are 24 T cell receptor beta chains from one specimen sequenced in a study of regulatory T cells in long-lasting Graves disease. For TCR beta, libraries came from iRepertoire HTBI primers and Arm-PCR of CDR3 regions. From the multiplex PCR reads, TCRdb called clonotypes with MiXCR, one entry per CDR3 protein. The data hold some 200,000 distinct CDR3 sequences, with approximately 18% observed a single time. Time point here: newly diagnosed GD, antithyroid drugs for less than 3 months. PBMC RNA was the source of the TCR library. The data also belong to a second study, concerning T cells in Graves' hyperthyroidism and ophthalmopathy.

Specimen: peripheral blood mononuclear cells (PBMCs), collected at new diagnosis, from a patient treated with antithyroid drugs. Source of these receptors: a woman younger than 45 with Graves disease.

The table lists this clonotype with many counts. The J gene is TRBJ2-1, the V gene TRBV7-9; TRBD1 matches at 7 bases. V was clipped by 3 bases and J by 7 bases; unmatched bases: 18. CDR1 SEHNR and CDR2 FQNEAQ come from the germline V gene (reference sequence). This CDR3 region has 18 residues. The CDR3 region is CASSLTEQGNGFRNEQFF. DNA of the CDR3: TGTGCCAGCAGCTTGACCGAACAGGGGAATGGCTTTAGAAATGAGCAGTTCTTC. Combining the CDR3 with reference TRBV7-9 and TRBJ2-1 gives the whole variable domain DTGVSQNPRHKITKRGQNVTFRCDPISEHNRLYWYRQTLGQGPEFLTYFQNEAQLEKSRLLSDRFSAERPKGSFSTLEIQRTEQGDSAMYLCASSLTEQGNGFRNEQFFGPGTRLTVL.

Comments on this clonotype: A read error is likely here: a far larger clone is one base away. The CDR3 nucleotides read TGTGCCAGCAGCTTTCGTGGGACTTTTAACACCGGGGAGCTGTTGTTT. It specifies CASSFRGTFNTGELLF. This rearrangement joins TRBV11-3 to TRBJ2-2; a possible D gene is TRBD2 (6 bases). This CDR3 has 16 residues. Germline CDR1 reads SGHNT; CDR2 reads YENEEA. The complete variable domain, with remaining parts taken from reference TRBV11-3 and TRBJ2-2, reads EAGVVQSPRYKIIEKKQPVAFWCNPISGHNTLYWYLQNLGQGPELLIRYENEEAVDDSQLPKDRFSAERLKGVDSTLKIQPAELGDSAVYLCASSFRGTFNTGELLFGEGSRLTVL.

V is TRBV12-3 or TRBV12-4 and J is TRBJ2-7; no clear D gene. Deletions cut 3 bases from V and 1 base from J, with 7 bases between. The CDR3 length is 13 residues. The CDR3, as DNA: TGTGCCAGCAGTTTGAAACAATCCTACGAGCAGTACTTC. Encoded protein: CASSLKQSYEQYF.

The CDR3 protein is CAWSGLGDTQYF. In DNA form, the CDR3 reads TGTGCCTGGAGTGGACTCGGGGATACGCAGTATTTT. This chain links TRBV30 with TRBJ2-3; no firm D call. In germline, CDR1 is GTSNPN, CDR2 SVGIG (reference sequence). The CDR3 has 12 residues. The V end was cut by 1 base, the J end by 6 bases, with 8 bases between.

On this clonotype: Possible read error: a much larger clone is one base away. The chain recombines TRBV28 with TRBJ2-7; D may match TRBD1 or TRBD2 (6 bases each). From germline, CDR1 is MDHEN and CDR2 SYDVKM. V gave up 6 bases and J gave up 7 bases, with 16 bases separating them. CDR3 length: 13 amino acids. CDR3 loop: CASRDGGRGEQYF. In DNA form, the CDR3 reads TGTGCCAGCAGGGATGGGGGCCGGGGGGAGCAGTACTTC.

Ten or more counts support this clonotype. V usage is TRBV14 and J usage is TRBJ1-3; D gene ambiguous. Germline V gene data show CDR1 as SGHDN and CDR2 as FVKESK. CDR3 length equals 14 residues. V was shortened by 3 bases and J by 2 bases, with 8 bases between the two germline ends. Written as DNA, the CDR3 is TGTGCCAGCAGCCAGGAACGAGCTGGAAACACCATATATTTT. Amino acid sequence: CASSQERAGNTIYF.

V usage is TRBV20-1 and J usage is TRBJ2-2, with D uncertain. CDR1 DFQATT and CDR2 SNEGSKA come from the germline V gene (reference sequence). The V end lost 1 base, the J end lost 2 bases, and 5 bases lay between the germline ends. The CDR3 contains 13 residues. The CDR3 nucleotides read TGCAGTGCTAGAGGCGTCAACACCGGGGAGCTGTTTTTT. Translation gives CSARGVNTGELFF.

The sample holds many counts of this clonotype. The chain couples TRBV28 to TRBJ1-2; 7 positions match TRBD1. The CDR3 extends over 14 amino acids. J was trimmed by 5 bases and V by 6 bases; bases with no gene match: 9. Per the germline V gene, CDR1 is MDHEN and CDR2 is SYDVKM. CDR3 in amino acids: CASSERGGEYGYTF. In nucleotides, the CDR3 is TGTGCCAGCAGCGAAAGAGGGGGCGAGTATGGCTACACCTTC.

This clonotype was counted between two and nine times. The CDR3 region has the DNA TGTGCCAGCAGGAGGGGCAATCAGCCCCAGCATTTT. It specifies CASRRGNQPQHF. J is TRBJ1-5 and V is TRBV12-3 or TRBV12-4; D not resolved. CDR3 size: 12 residues. V was clipped by 6 bases and J by 2 bases, with 5 bases between them.

This clonotype was seen ten or more times. The chain has TRBV28 and TRBJ2-7; either TRBD1 or TRBD2 may fit D (5 bases each). The CDR3 runs to 14 residues. Germline assignment: CDR1 MDHEN and CDR2 SYDVKM. The ends were cut back, 8 bases at V and 5 bases at J, with 19 bases in the middle. CDR3 protein: CASPPRGVSDEQYF. DNA of the CDR3: TGTGCCAGCCCACCCCGGGGCGTTAGCGACGAGCAGTACTTC.

This clonotype showed up many times. This chain uses TRBV28 with TRBJ1-1; 10 positions match TRBD1. The CDR3 runs 18 residues. The V segment lost 1 base and the J segment 3 bases; nucleotides outside the gene matches: 11. CDR1 and CDR2 (germline): MDHEN, SYDVKM. The CDR3 nucleotides are TGTGCCAGCAGTTTATCCCTTCTGGACAGGGGGGCCGACACTGAAGCTTTCTTT. As protein: CASSLSLLDRGADTEAFF.

J is TRBJ1-2 and V is TRBV7-2; no firm D call. The V end lost 1 base, the J end lost 2 bases, and 8 bases lay between the germline ends. The CDR3 loop spans 14 amino acids. The V gene's germline CDR1 is SGHTA and CDR2 FQGNSA. In DNA, the CDR3 is TGTGCCAGCAGCTTAGGTTCTTGGAACTATGGCTACACCTTC. This sequence encodes CASSLGSWNYGYTF.

Many counts were recorded for this clonotype. This rearrangement joins TRBV28 to TRBJ1-6; no reliable D call. Between the trimmed V and J ends, which lost 8 bases and 4 bases, there was a span of 9 bases. The CDR3 totals 13 residues. From germline, CDR1 is MDHEN and CDR2 SYDVKM. In DNA, the CDR3 is TGTGCCAGCCGGACCTCTTATAATTCACCCCTCCACTTT. This gives the protein CASRTSYNSPLHF. Drawing the rest from reference TRBV28 and TRBJ1-6, the complete variable domain is DVKVTQSSRYLVKRTGEKVFLECVQDMDHENMFWYRQDPGLGLRLIYFSYDVKMKEKGDIPEGYSVSREKKERFSLILESASTNQTSMYLCASRTSYNSPLHFGNGTRLTVT.

This clonotype was picked up many times. V and J are TRBV2 and TRBJ2-3, with TRBD2 matching 8 bases. With 4 bases clipped from V and 4 bases from J, the junction kept 10 bases outside the gene matches. CDR1 is SNHLY and CDR2 is FYNNEI in the germline V gene. CDR3 length equals 16 residues. Here the CDR3 reads CASSGGGLADADTQYF. The CDR3 region has the DNA TGTGCCAGCAGTGGAGGAGGACTAGCTGACGCAGATACGCAGTATTTT. Drawing the rest from reference TRBV2 and TRBJ2-3, the complete variable domain is EPEVTQTPSHQVTQMGQEVILRCVPISNHLYFYWYRQILGQKVEFLVSFYNNEISEKSEIFDDQFSVERPDGSNFTLKIRSTKLEDSAMYFCASSGGGLADADTQYFGPGTRLTVL.

This clonotype was counted many times. The rearrangement uses TRBV20-1 and TRBJ2-7, with 8 bases aligning to TRBD1. The CDR3 contains 15 residues. The germline CDR1 and CDR2 sequences are DFQATT and SNEGSKA (reference sequence). Unmatched junction bases numbered 7, after V lost 2 bases and J lost 1 base. For the CDR3, the DNA is TGCAGTGCTAGACCCCCGGGACAGGCGTCCTACGAGCAGTACTTC. This codes for CSARPPGQASYEQYF.

Ten or more counts support this clonotype. The chain has TRBV12-3 or TRBV12-4 and TRBJ2-7; possibly TRBD2 for D (8 bases). The CDR3 totals 15 residues. V gave up 8 bases and J gave up 3 bases, with 20 bases separating them. The CDR3 DNA reads TGTGCCAGCGGGACAGCGGGGGCCGCCCTCTACGAGCAGTACTTC. This encodes CASGTAGAALYEQYF.

This clonotype was found many times. This chain's CDR3 is CARRTAMNTEAFF. The CDR3 nucleotides are TGTGCCCGTAGGACAGCCATGAACACTGAAGCTTTCTTT. The chain recombines TRBV5-4 with TRBJ1-1; a weak D match, TRBD1 (6 bases). Germline V gene data show CDR1 as SGHNT and CDR2 as YYREEE (reference sequence). The CDR3 loop spans 13 amino acids. Deletions cut 10 bases from V and 0 bases from J, with 13 bases between. The entire variable domain, with the rest obtained from reference TRBV5-4 and TRBJ1-1, is as follows: ETGVTQSPTHLIKTRGQQVTLRCSSQSGHNTVSWYQQALGQGPQFIFQYYREEENGRGNFPPRFSGLQFPNYSSELNVNALELDDSALYLCARRTAMNTEAFFGQGTRLTVV.

This clonotype was seen many times. This chain links TRBV6-1 with TRBJ1-6, with TRBD1 as a possible D gene (5 bases). CDR3 length: 15 amino acids. Trimming took off 8 bases at V and 4 bases at J, with 15 bases between the two ends. Per the germline V gene, CDR1 is MNHNS and CDR2 is SASEGT. The CDR3 loop is CASAPRAGYNSPLHF. CDR3 sequence (DNA): TGTGCCAGCGCCCCCAGGGCGGGTTATAATTCACCCCTCCACTTT.

The count of this clonotype is one. This likely stems from a read error, as it lies one base from a far larger clone. V usage is TRBV6-5 and J usage is TRBJ1-6; D unresolved. The germline V gene has CDR1 MNHEY and CDR2 SVGAGI. The CDR3 sequence is 13 residues long. With 2 bases removed from V and 9 bases from J, the gap between germline ends came to 8 bases. In nucleotides, the CDR3 is TGTGCCAGCAGTTACGGGCGGGGTTCACCCCTCCACTTT. It is translated as CASSYGRGSPLHF.

This clonotype was found many times. The chain is built from TRBV18 and TRBJ2-3, with 10 nucleotides matching TRBD2. Trimming cost V 0 bases and J 2 bases; bases outside gene matches: 11. Germline V CDR1 and CDR2: KGHSH, LQKENI. The CDR3 sequence is 19 residues long. CDR3 in DNA: TGTGCCAGCTCACCACCGGGAGTAGCGGGAGGTCTATCCACAGATACGCAGTATTTT. Translated, it gives CASSPPGVAGGLSTDTQYF. Together with reference TRBV18 and TRBJ2-3, the CDR3 gives the full variable domain: NAGVMQNPRHLVRRRGQEARLRCSPMKGHSHVYWYRQLPEEGLKFMVYLQKENIIDESGMPKERFSAEFPKEGPSILRIQQVVRGDSAAYFCASSPPGVAGGLSTDTQYFGPGTRLTVL.

This clonotype was seen ten or more times. The CDR3 region has the DNA TGTGCCAGCAGTTTAGTCGGGTCGGGAGGGCCCGTCAATGAGCAGTTCTTC. The encoded protein is CASSLVGSGGPVNEQFF. The rearrangement uses TRBV28 and TRBJ2-1, with 8 positions matching TRBD2. The CDR3 sequence is 17 residues long. CDR1 is MDHEN and CDR2 is SYDVKM in the germline V gene. V gave up 2 bases and J gave up 6 bases; unmatched junction bases: 12. The full variable domain, completed using reference TRBV28 and TRBJ2-1, is DVKVTQSSRYLVKRTGEKVFLECVQDMDHENMFWYRQDPGLGLRLIYFSYDVKMKEKGDIPEGYSVSREKKERFSLILESASTNQTSMYLCASSLVGSGGPVNEQFFGPGTRLTVL.

This clonotype was detected a few times. The gene calls are TRBV30 and TRBJ2-1, with TRBD2 matching 12 bases. The CDR3 is made up of 16 amino acids. V lost 4 bases, J lost 2 bases, and 6 bases stayed unmatched. CDR1 and CDR2 (germline): GTSNPN, SVGIG (reference sequence). The CDR3 region has the DNA TGTGCCTGGACTAGCGGGGGGGCCCGAGCCTACAATGAGCAGTTCTTC. Translated: CAWTSGGARAYNEQFF.

The chain carries TRBV18 and TRBJ1-6; weak D call: TRBD1 (5 bases). The germline gives CDR1 KGHSH, CDR2 LQKENI. The V and J ends lost 3 bases and 4 bases respectively, with 10 bases between them. The CDR3 sequence is 15 residues long. The CDR3: CASSPPGRYNSPLHF. CDR3 DNA: TGTGCCAGCTCACCCCCGGGACGGTATAATTCACCCCTCCACTTT.

At least ten counts were recorded for this clonotype. V is TRBV27 and J is TRBJ2-1, with 12 positions matching TRBD2. V lost 6 bases to trimming and J lost 12 bases; unmatched junction nucleotides: 15. The CDR3 contains 16 residues. CDR1 and CDR2 (germline): MNHEY, SMNVEV (reference sequence). The CDR3 DNA follows: TGTGCCAGCAGGATGGTCGGACTAGCGGGAACGGGATGGCAGTTCTTC. Translating it yields CASRMVGLAGTGWQFF.